These T cell receptor beta chains were read from a single sample in a study of cytomegalovirus exposure and HLA in healthy donors. Generated by immunoSEQ multiplex PCR, the TCRdb table keeps only in-frame clones and is missing some. The sample includes under 200,000 clones, around four fifths of them seen just once. Sequenced sample: PBMCs. The source of these receptors is a man in his forties or fifties in good health and CMV-seropositive. CDR3s include the opening cysteine and the closing phenylalanine or tryptophan. Fields, in order: clone size, V gene, J gene, D gene, CDR3 protein, CDR3 DNA. The D gene is left open where the match is weak. The size field is filled for only some rows; it gives once, few, many or a size class.

clone size: NA; V gene: TRBV6-1; J gene: TRBJ2-1; D gene: TRBD2; CDR3 protein: CASSGPHSGGYNEQFF; CDR3 DNA: TGTGCCAGCAGTGGGCCCCATAGCGGGGGATACAATGAGCAGTTCTTC
clone size: NA; V gene: TRBV19; J gene: TRBJ2-4; D gene: TRBD2; CDR3 protein: CASTPSGTAKNIQYF; CDR3 DNA: TGTGCCAGTACACCAAGCGGGACAGCCAAAAACATTCAGTACTTC
clone size: NA; V gene: TRBV5-1; J gene: TRBJ2-1; D gene: TRBD1; CDR3 protein: CASSSINRDRGLNEQFF; CDR3 DNA: TGCGCCAGCAGCAGCATTAACCGGGACAGGGGGTTGAATGAGCAGTTCTTC
clone size: NA; V gene: TRBV6-5; J gene: TRBJ1-1; D gene: TRBD1; CDR3 protein: CASRPTDRTNTEAFF; CDR3 DNA: TGTGCCAGCAGGCCAACGGACAGGACGAACACTGAAGCTTTCTTT
clone size: NA; V gene: TRBV10-1; J gene: TRBJ1-1; D gene: NA; CDR3 protein: CASSESAGMNTEAFF; CDR3 DNA: TGCGCCAGCAGTGAGTCTGCAGGGATGAACACTGAAGCTTTCTTT
clone size: NA; V gene: TRBV6-6; J gene: TRBJ2-3; D gene: TRBD2; CDR3 protein: CAAHRGLAERQYF; CDR3 DNA: TGTGCCGCTCACCGGGGACTAGCCGAAAGGCAGTATTTT
clone size: NA; V gene: TRBV6-5; J gene: TRBJ1-2; D gene: TRBD1; CDR3 protein: CASSYDGQGDYGYTF; CDR3 DNA: TGTGCCAGCAGTTACGACGGACAGGGTGACTATGGCTACACCTTC
clone size: NA; V gene: TRBV5-1; J gene: TRBJ1-4; D gene: TRBD1; CDR3 protein: CASSGGQTNEKLFF; CDR3 DNA: TGCGCCAGCAGCGGGGGACAGACTAATGAAAAACTGTTTTTT
clone size: NA; V gene: TRBV28; J gene: TRBJ1-5; D gene: NA; CDR3 protein: CASSSNLQPQHF; CDR3 DNA: TGTGCCAGCAGTTCTAATCTTCAGCCCCAGCATTTT
clone size: NA; V gene: TRBV5-1; J gene: TRBJ2-5; D gene: NA; CDR3 protein: CASGLGSGQETQYF; CDR3 DNA: TGCGCCAGCGGTTTGGGTAGCGGCCAAGAGACCCAGTACTTC
clone size: NA; V gene: TRBV5-1; J gene: TRBJ2-1; D gene: NA; CDR3 protein: CASSLGPADEQFF; CDR3 DNA: TGCGCCAGCAGCTTGGGACCCGCGGATGAGCAGTTCTTC
clone size: NA; V gene: TRBV11-2; J gene: TRBJ2-3; D gene: NA; CDR3 protein: CASSLGGDDTQYF; CDR3 DNA: TGTGCCAGCAGCTTAGGGGGGGATGATACGCAGTATTTT
clone size: NA; V gene: TRBV7-3; J gene: TRBJ1-1; D gene: NA; CDR3 protein: CASSTRGRGTEAFF; CDR3 DNA: TGTGCCAGCAGCACAAGAGGCAGGGGCACTGAAGCTTTCTTT
clone size: NA; V gene: TRBV29-1; J gene: TRBJ1-1; D gene: TRBD1; CDR3 protein: CSARGTVENTEAFF; CDR3 DNA: TGCAGCGCACGAGGGACAGTCGAGAACACTGAAGCTTTCTTT
clone size: NA; V gene: TRBV4-2; J gene: TRBJ2-7; D gene: TRBD2; CDR3 protein: CASSQDFSPAGATYEQYF; CDR3 DNA: TGTGCCAGCAGCCAAGATTTTTCACCAGCGGGGGCCACCTACGAGCAGTACTTC
clone size: NA; V gene: TRBV5-6; J gene: TRBJ2-3; D gene: NA; CDR3 protein: CASSLLVGQPDTQYF; CDR3 DNA: TGTGCCAGCAGCCTATTAGTGGGACAACCAGATACGCAGTATTTT
clone size: NA; V gene: TRBV4-1; J gene: TRBJ2-7; D gene: NA; CDR3 protein: CASSQVAGSSYEQYF; CDR3 DNA: TGCGCCAGCAGCCAAGTGGCGGGAAGCTCCTACGAGCAGTACTTC
clone size: NA; V gene: TRBV10-3; J gene: TRBJ1-4; D gene: TRBD1; CDR3 protein: CAISGTGDPNEKLFF; CDR3 DNA: TGTGCCATCAGTGGAACAGGGGACCCTAATGAAAAACTGTTTTTT
clone size: NA; V gene: TRBV5-4; J gene: TRBJ1-4; D gene: NA; CDR3 protein: CASSLGATNEKLFF; CDR3 DNA: TGTGCCAGCAGCTTAGGGGCAACTAATGAAAAACTGTTTTTT
clone size: NA; V gene: TRBV19; J gene: TRBJ2-1; D gene: TRBD2; CDR3 protein: CASIKIAGANNEQFF; CDR3 DNA: TGTGCCAGTATCAAGATAGCGGGGGCGAACAATGAGCAGTTCTTC
clone size: NA; V gene: TRBV28; J gene: TRBJ2-5; D gene: NA; CDR3 protein: CASSSLMDGLKETQYF; CDR3 DNA: TGTGCCAGCAGTTCGCTGATGGACGGACTAAAAGAGACCCAGTACTTC
clone size: NA; V gene: TRBV29-1; J gene: TRBJ2-7; D gene: TRBD1; CDR3 protein: CSVERPGQGYEQYF; CDR3 DNA: TGCAGCGTTGAAAGACCGGGACAGGGGTACGAGCAGTACTTC
clone size: NA; V gene: TRBV29-1; J gene: TRBJ1-3; D gene: NA; CDR3 protein: CSVQYSGNTIYF; CDR3 DNA: TGCAGCGTTCAGTACTCTGGAAACACCATATATTTT
clone size: NA; V gene: TRBV27; J gene: TRBJ2-1; D gene: NA; CDR3 protein: CASSLRREPYNEQFF; CDR3 DNA: TGTGCCAGCAGTTTAAGGAGGGAGCCGTACAATGAGCAGTTCTTC
clone size: NA; V gene: TRBV28; J gene: TRBJ2-7; D gene: NA; CDR3 protein: CASSSSGTLDYEQYF; CDR3 DNA: TGTGCCAGCAGTTCCTCCGGGACACTCGACTACGAGCAGTACTTC
clone size: few; V gene: TRBV7-9; J gene: TRBJ2-1; D gene: TRBD2; CDR3 protein: CASSLGTSEYYNEQFF; CDR3 DNA: TGTGCCAGCAGCTTAGGGACTAGCGAATACTACAATGAGCAGTTCTTC
clone size: NA; V gene: TRBV28; J gene: TRBJ2-5; D gene: TRBD2; CDR3 protein: CASSPPGGSRTQYF; CDR3 DNA: TGTGCCAGCAGTCCCCCCGGGGGGTCCCGGACCCAGTACTTC
clone size: NA; V gene: TRBV4-2; J gene: TRBJ2-5; D gene: TRBD2; CDR3 protein: CASSLTGGSGSLETQYF; CDR3 DNA: TGTGCCAGCAGCCTTACTGGGGGTAGCGGGAGCTTGGAGACCCAGTACTTC
clone size: NA; V gene: TRBV7-8; J gene: TRBJ2-7; D gene: NA; CDR3 protein: CASSLGGAPHEQYF; CDR3 DNA: TGTGCCAGCAGCTTAGGGGGCGCTCCCCACGAGCAGTACTTC
clone size: once; V gene: TRBV6-1; J gene: TRBJ2-1; D gene: TRBD1; CDR3 protein: CASSESGTVTYNEQFF; CDR3 DNA: TGTGCCAGCAGTGAGTCCGGGACAGTCACATACAATGAGCAGTTCTTC
clone size: NA; V gene: TRBV7-9; J gene: TRBJ2-3; D gene: NA; CDR3 protein: CASSLRLVTDTQYF; CDR3 DNA: TGTGCCAGCAGCTTACGACTAGTTACAGATACGCAGTATTTT
clone size: NA; V gene: TRBV7-2; J gene: TRBJ2-5; D gene: TRBD2; CDR3 protein: CASSLRDYPPLEQYF; CDR3 DNA: TGTGCCAGCAGCCTCCGGGACTACCCTCCTCTGGAGCAGTACTTC
clone size: NA; V gene: TRBV5-4; J gene: TRBJ2-5; D gene: NA; CDR3 protein: CASSLPQTQETQYF; CDR3 DNA: TGTGCCAGCAGCTTGCCACAAACCCAAGAGACCCAGTACTTC
clone size: once; V gene: TRBV5-1; J gene: TRBJ2-5; D gene: TRBD2; CDR3 protein: CASSLIASGEFGDQYF; CDR3 DNA: TGCGCCAGCAGCTTGATCGCTAGCGGGGAGTTCGGGGACCAGTACTTC
clone size: NA; V gene: TRBV7-2; J gene: TRBJ1-2; D gene: TRBD1; CDR3 protein: CASSPSTGGADAYGYTF; CDR3 DNA: TGTGCCAGCAGCCCATCGACAGGGGGCGCAGATGCCTATGGCTACACCTTC
clone size: NA; V gene: TRBV7-5; J gene: TRBJ2-1; D gene: NA; CDR3 protein: CVRSSQAEPIAGVRYNEQFF; CDR3 DNA: TGTGTCAGAAGCTCCCAAGCAGAGCCTATAGCGGGAGTTCGCTACAATGAGCAGTTCTTC
clone size: NA; V gene: TRBV6-1; J gene: TRBJ2-5; D gene: TRBD2; CDR3 protein: CASSESPSGMYQETQYF; CDR3 DNA: TGTGCCAGCAGTGAATCGCCTAGCGGGATGTACCAAGAGACCCAGTACTTC
clone size: NA; V gene: TRBV5-8; J gene: TRBJ2-1; D gene: NA; CDR3 protein: CASSLGGGLNNEQFF; CDR3 DNA: TGTGCCAGCAGCCTGGGGGGAGGACTAAACAATGAGCAGTTCTTC
clone size: NA; V gene: TRBV18; J gene: TRBJ2-7; D gene: TRBD2; CDR3 protein: CASSPGLEGEQYF; CDR3 DNA: TGTGCCAGCTCACCTGGACTAGAAGGCGAGCAGTACTTC
clone size: once; V gene: TRBV2; J gene: TRBJ1-2; D gene: NA; CDR3 protein: CASNLVQVGRGYTF; CDR3 DNA: TGTGCCAGCAATTTGGTCCAGGTGGGGAGAGGCTACACCTTC
clone size: few; V gene: TRBV6-1; J gene: TRBJ1-6; D gene: NA; CDR3 protein: CASSTRVGNSPLHF; CDR3 DNA: TGTGCCAGCAGTACCAGGGTGGGCAATTCACCCCTCCACTTT
clone size: NA; V gene: TRBV7-2; J gene: TRBJ1-1; D gene: NA; CDR3 protein: CASIPTGKNTEAFF; CDR3 DNA: TGTGCCAGCATCCCGACGGGTAAGAACACTGAAGCTTTCTTT
clone size: NA; V gene: TRBV27; J gene: TRBJ2-3; D gene: TRBD2; CDR3 protein: CASSTWTSGRYTQYF; CDR3 DNA: TGTGCCAGCAGTACATGGACTAGCGGGAGATATACGCAGTATTTT
clone size: NA; V gene: TRBV4-1; J gene: TRBJ1-2; D gene: NA; CDR3 protein: CASSQERGFATNYGYTF; CDR3 DNA: TGCGCCAGCAGCCAAGAGCGGGGGTTTGCGACTAACTATGGCTACACCTTC